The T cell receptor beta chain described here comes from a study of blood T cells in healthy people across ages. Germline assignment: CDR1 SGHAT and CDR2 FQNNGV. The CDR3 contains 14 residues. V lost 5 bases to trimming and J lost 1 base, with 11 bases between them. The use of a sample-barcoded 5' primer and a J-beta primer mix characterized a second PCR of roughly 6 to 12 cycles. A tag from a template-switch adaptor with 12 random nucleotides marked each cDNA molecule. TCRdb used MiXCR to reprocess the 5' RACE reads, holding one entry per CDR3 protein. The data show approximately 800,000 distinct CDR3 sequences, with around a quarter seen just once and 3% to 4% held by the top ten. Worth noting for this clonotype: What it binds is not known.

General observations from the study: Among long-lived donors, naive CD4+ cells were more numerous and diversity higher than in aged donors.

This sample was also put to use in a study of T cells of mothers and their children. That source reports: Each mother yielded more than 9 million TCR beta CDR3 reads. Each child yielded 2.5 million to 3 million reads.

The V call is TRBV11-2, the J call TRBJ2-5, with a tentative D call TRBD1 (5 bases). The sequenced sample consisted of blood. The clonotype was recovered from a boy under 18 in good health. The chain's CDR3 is CASSRRQTQETQYF. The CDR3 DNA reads TGTGCCAGCAGCAGGCGACAGACCCAAGAGACCCAGTACTTC.